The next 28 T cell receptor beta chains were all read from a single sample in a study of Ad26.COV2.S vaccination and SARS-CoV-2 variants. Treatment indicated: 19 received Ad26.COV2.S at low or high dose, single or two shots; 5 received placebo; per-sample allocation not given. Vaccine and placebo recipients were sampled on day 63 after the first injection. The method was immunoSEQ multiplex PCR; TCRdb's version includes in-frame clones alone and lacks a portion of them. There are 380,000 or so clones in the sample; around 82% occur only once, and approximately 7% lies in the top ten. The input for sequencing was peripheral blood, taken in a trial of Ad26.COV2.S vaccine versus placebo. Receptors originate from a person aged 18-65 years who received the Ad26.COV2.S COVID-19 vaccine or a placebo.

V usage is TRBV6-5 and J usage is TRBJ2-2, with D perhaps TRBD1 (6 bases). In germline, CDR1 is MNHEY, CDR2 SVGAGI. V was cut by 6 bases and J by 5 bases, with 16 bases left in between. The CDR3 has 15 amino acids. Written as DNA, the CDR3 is TGTGCCAGCAGCTTCATGGGGGCTACAACCGGGGAGCTGTTTTTT. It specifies CASSFMGATTGELFF.

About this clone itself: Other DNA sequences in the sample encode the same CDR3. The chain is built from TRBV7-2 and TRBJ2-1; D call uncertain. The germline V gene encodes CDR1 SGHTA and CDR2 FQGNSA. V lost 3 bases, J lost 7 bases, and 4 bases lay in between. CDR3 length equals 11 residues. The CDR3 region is CASSLLNEQFF. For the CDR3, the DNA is TGTGCCAGCAGCTTGCTAAATGAGCAGTTCTTC.

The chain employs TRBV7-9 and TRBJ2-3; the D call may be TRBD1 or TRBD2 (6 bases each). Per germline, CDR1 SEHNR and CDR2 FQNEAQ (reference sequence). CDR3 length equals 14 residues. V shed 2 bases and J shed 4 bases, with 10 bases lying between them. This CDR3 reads CASSLSGGPDTQYF. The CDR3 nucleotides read TGTGCCAGCAGCTTATCTGGGGGGCCAGATACGCAGTATTTT. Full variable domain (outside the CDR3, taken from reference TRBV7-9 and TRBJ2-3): DTGVSQNPRHKITKRGQNVTFRCDPISEHNRLYWYRQTLGQGPEFLTYFQNEAQLEKSRLLSDRFSAERPKGSFSTLEIQRTEQGDSAMYLCASSLSGGPDTQYFGPGTRLTVL.

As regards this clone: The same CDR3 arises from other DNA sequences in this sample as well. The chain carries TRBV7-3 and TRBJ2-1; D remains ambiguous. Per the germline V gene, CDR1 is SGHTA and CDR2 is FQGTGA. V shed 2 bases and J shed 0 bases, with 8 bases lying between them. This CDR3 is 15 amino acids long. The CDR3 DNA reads TGTGCCAGCAGCTTAGGACCCAGCTCCTACAATGAGCAGTTCTTC. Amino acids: CASSLGPSSYNEQFF.

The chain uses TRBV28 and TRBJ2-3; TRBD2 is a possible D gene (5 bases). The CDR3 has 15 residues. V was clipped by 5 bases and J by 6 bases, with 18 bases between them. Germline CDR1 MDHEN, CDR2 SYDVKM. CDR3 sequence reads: CASSIITPRGDTQYF. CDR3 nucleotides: TGTGCCAGCAGTATAATTACCCCCCGCGGGGATACGCAGTATTTT.

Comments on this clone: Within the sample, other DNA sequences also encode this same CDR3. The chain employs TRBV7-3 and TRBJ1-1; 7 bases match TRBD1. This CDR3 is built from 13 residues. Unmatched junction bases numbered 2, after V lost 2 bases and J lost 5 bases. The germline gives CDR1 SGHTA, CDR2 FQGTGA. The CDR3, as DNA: TGTGCCAGCAGCTTACAGGGGGGGACTGAAGCTTTCTTT. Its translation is CASSLQGGTEAFF.

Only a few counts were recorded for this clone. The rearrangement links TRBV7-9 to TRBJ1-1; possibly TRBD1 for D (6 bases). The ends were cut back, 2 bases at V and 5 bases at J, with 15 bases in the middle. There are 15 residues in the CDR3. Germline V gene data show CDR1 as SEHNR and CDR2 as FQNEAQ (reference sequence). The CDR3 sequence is CASSLRTGHLTEAFF. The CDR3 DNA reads TGTGCCAGCAGCTTAAGGACGGGACACCTAACTGAAGCTTTCTTT.

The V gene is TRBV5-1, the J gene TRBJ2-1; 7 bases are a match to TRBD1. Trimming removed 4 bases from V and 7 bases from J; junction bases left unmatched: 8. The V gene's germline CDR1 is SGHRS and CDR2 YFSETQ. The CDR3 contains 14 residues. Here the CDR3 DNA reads TGCGCCAGCAGCCTAGCCCAGGGGGAGAATGAGCAGTTCTTC. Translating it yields CASSLAQGENEQFF. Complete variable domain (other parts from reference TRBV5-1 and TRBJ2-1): KAGVTQTPRYLIKTRGQQVTLSCSPISGHRSVSWYQQTPGQGLQFLFEYFSETQRNKGNFPGRFSGRQFSNSRSEMNVSTLELGDSALYLCASSLAQGENEQFFGPGTRLTVL.

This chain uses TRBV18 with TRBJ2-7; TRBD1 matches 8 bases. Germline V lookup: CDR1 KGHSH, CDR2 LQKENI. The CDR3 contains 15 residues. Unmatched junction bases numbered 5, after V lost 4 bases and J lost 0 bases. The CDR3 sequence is CASSQTGANSYEQYF. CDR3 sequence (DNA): TGTGCCAGCTCACAGACAGGGGCCAACTCCTACGAGCAGTACTTC.

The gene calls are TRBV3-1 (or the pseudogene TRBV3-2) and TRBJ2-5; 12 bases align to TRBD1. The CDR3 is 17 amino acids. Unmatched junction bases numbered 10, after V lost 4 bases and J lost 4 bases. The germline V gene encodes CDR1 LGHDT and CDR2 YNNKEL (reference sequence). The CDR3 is CASSLRGQGATGETQYF. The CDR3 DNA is TGTGCCAGCAGCCTCAGGGGACAGGGGGCGACAGGAGAGACCCAGTACTTC.

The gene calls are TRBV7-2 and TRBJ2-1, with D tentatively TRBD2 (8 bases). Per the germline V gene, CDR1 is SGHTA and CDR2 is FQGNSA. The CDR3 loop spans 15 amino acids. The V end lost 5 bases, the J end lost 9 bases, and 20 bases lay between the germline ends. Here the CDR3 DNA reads TGTGCCAGCAGCCCCAGGGGGACTAGTCGGCCTGAGCAGTTCTTC. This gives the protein CASSPRGTSRPEQFF.

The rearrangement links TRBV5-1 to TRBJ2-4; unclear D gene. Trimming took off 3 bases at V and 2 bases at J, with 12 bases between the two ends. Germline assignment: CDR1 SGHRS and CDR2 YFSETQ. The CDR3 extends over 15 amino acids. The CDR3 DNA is TGCGCCAGCAGCTCGATACTCGGGTCCAAAAACATTCAGTACTTC. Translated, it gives CASSSILGSKNIQYF.

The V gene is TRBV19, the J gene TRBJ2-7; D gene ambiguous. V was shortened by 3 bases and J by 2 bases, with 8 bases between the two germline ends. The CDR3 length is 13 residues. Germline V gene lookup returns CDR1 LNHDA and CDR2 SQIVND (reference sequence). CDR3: CASSISSAYEQYF. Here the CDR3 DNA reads TGTGCCAGTAGTATTAGTTCTGCCTACGAGCAGTACTTC.

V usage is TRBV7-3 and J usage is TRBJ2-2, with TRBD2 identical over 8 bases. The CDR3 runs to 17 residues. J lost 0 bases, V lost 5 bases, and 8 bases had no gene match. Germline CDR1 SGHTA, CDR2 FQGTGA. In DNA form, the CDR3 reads TGTGCCAGCAGCCTAAGAGCGGGGGCCACGAACACCGGGGAGCTGTTTTTT. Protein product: CASSLRAGATNTGELFF. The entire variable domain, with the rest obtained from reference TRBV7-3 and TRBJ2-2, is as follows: GAGVSQTPSNKVTEKGKYVELRCDPISGHTALYWYRQSLGQGPEFLIYFQGTGAADDSGLPNDRFFAVRPEGSVSTLKIQRTERGDSAVYLCASSLRAGATNTGELFFGEGSRLTVL.

The CDR3 loop is CASSPQGLAGGEQYF. For the CDR3, the DNA is TGTGCCAGCTCACCCCAGGGACTAGCGGGAGGGGAGCAGTACTTC. The chain links TRBV18 to TRBJ2-7, with TRBD2 matching over 16 bases. V dropped 3 bases and J dropped 7; count of bases not matched to a gene: 3. In germline, CDR1 is KGHSH, CDR2 LQKENI. CDR3 size: 15 residues.

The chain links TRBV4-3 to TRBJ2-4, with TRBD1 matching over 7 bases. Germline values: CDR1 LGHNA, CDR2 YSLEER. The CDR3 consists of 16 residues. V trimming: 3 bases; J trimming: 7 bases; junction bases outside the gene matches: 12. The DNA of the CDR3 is TGCGCCAGCAGCCACGTCGTTCTCGGGACAGAGAACATTCAGTACTTC. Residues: CASSHVVLGTENIQYF.

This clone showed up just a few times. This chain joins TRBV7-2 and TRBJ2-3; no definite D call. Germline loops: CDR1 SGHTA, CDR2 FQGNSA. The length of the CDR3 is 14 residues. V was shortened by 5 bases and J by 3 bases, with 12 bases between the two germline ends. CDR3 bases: TGTGCCAGCAGCCAGCTGCAAAATACAGATACGCAGTATTTT. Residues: CASSQLQNTDTQYF.

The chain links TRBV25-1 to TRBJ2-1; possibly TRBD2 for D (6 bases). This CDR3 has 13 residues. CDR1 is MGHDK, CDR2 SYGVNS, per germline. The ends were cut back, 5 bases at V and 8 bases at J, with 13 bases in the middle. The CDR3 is CASSSGLRDEQFF. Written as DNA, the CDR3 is TGTGCCAGCAGTAGCGGGCTACGGGATGAGCAGTTCTTC.

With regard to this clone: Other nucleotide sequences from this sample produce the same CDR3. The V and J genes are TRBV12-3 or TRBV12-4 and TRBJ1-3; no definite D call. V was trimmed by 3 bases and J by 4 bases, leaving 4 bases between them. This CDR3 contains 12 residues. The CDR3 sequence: CASSFAGNTIYF. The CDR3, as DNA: TGTGCCAGCAGTTTTGCCGGAAACACCATATATTTT.

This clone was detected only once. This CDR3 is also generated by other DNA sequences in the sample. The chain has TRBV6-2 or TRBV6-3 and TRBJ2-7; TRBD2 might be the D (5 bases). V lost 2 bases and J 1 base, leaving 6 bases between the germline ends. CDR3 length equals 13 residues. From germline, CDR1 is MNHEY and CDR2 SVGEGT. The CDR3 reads CASSYSGSYEQYF. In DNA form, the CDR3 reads TGTGCCAGCAGTTACAGCGGTTCCTACGAGCAGTACTTC.

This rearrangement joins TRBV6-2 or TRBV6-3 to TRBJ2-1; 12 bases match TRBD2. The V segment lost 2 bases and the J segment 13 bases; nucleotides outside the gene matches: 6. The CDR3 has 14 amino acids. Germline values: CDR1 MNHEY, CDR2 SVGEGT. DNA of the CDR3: TGTGCCAGCAGTTACCTTATGACTAGCGGGGGACAGTTCTTC. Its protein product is CASSYLMTSGGQFF.

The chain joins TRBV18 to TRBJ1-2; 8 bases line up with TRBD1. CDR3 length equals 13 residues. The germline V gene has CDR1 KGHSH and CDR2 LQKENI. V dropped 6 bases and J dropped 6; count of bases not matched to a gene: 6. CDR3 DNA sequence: TGTGCCAGCTCGCCCGGACAGGGTGATGGCTACACCTTC. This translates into CASSPGQGDGYTF.

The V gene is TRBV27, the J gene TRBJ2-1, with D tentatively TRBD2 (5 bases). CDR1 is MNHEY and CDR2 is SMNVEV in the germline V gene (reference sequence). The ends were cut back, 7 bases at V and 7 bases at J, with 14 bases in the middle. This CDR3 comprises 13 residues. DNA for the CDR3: TGTGCCAGCAAGAGGCCCACGGGGAATGAGCAGTTCTTC. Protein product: CASKRPTGNEQFF.

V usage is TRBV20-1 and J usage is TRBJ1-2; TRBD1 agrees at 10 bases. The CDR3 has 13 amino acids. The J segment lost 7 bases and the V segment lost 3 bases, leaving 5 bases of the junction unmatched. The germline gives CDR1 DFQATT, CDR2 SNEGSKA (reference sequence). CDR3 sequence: CSASPGTGAGYTF. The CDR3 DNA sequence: TGCAGTGCTAGTCCCGGGACAGGGGCTGGCTACACCTTC.

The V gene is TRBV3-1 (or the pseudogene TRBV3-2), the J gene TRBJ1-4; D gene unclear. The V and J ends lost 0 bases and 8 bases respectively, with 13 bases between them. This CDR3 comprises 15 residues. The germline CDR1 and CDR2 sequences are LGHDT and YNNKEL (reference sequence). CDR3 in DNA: TGTGCCAGCAGCCAAGATCGTTGGGCCTTAGAAAAACTGTTTTTT. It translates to CASSQDRWALEKLFF.

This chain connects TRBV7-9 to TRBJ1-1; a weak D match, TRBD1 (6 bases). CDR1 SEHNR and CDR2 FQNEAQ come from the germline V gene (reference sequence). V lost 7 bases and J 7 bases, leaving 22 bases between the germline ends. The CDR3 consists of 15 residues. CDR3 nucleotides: TGTGCCAGCACCGCATGGGGGGCAGAAAATGGTGAAGCTTTCTTT. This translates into CASTAWGAENGEAFF. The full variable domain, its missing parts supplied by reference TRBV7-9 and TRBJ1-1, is DTGVSQNPRHKITKRGQNVTFRCDPISEHNRLYWYRQTLGQGPEFLTYFQNEAQLEKSRLLSDRFSAERPKGSFSTLEIQRTEQGDSAMYLCASTAWGAENGEAFFGQGTRLTVV.

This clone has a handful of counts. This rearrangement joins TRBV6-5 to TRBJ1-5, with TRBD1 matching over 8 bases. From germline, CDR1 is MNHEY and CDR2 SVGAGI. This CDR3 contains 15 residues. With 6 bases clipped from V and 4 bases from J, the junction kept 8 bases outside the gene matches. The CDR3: CASSLPGQANQPQHF. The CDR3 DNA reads TGTGCCAGCAGCCTCCCGGGACAGGCTAATCAGCCCCAGCATTTT.

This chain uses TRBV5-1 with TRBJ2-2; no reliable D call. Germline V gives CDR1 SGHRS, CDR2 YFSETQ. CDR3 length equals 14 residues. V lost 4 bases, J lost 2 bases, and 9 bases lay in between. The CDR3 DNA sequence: TGCGCCAGCAGCCCGACCGTAAACACCGGGGAGCTGTTTTTT. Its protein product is CASSPTVNTGELFF.